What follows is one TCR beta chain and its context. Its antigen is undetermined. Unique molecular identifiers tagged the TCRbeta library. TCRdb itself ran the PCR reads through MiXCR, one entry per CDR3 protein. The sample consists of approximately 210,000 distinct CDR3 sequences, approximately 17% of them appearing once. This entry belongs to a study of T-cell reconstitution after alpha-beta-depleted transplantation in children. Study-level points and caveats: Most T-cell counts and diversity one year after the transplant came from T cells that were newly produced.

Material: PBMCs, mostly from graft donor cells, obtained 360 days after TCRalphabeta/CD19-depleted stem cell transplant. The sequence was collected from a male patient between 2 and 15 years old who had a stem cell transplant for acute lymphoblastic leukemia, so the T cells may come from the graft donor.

CDR3 coding DNA: TGTGCCAGCAGTGAGCGGGGCAGCAATCAGCCCCAGCATTTT. It codes for CASSERGSNQPQHF. The chain has TRBV2 and TRBJ1-5, with D maybe TRBD1 (5 bases). Germline V CDR1 and CDR2: SNHLY, FYNNEI. CDR3 size: 14 residues. Trimming removed 3 bases at V and 1 base at J, with 7 bases between.